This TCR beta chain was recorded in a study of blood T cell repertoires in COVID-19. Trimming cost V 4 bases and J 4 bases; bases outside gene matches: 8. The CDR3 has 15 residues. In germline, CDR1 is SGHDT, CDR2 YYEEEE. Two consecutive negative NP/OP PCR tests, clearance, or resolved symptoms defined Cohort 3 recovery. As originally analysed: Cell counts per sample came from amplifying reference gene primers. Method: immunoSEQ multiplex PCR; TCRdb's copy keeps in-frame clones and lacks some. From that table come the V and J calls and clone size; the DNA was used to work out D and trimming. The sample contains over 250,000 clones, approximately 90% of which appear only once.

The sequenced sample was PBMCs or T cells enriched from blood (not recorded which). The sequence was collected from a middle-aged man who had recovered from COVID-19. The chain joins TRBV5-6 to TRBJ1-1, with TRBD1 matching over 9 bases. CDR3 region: CASSAGTGWSTEAFF. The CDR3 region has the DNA TGTGCCAGCAGCGCCGGGACAGGGTGGTCCACTGAAGCTTTCTTT. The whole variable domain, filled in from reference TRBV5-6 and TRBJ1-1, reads DAGVTQSPTHLIKTRGQQVTLRCSPKSGHDTVSWYQQALGQGPQFIFQYYEEEERQRGNFPDRFSGHQFPNYSSELNVNALLLGDSALYLCASSAGTGWSTEAFFGQGTRLTVV.